This T cell receptor (beta chain) was identified during a study of CD8+CD57+ T cells in acquired aplastic anemia. About the study: Quantities of DNA derived from sorted CD4+ and CD8+ cells averaged roughly 3 ug.

The patients chosen for sequencing had shown expansion of CD8+CD57+ cells (detected by flow cytometry). TCR beta VDJ combinations and CDR3 sequences were profiled from genomic DNA. In TCRdb, the reads were re-called with MiXCR into one record per CDR3 protein. The table records a few hundred thousand distinct CDR3 sequences, 82% of them present only once. Germline values: CDR1 DFQATT, CDR2 SNEGSKA (reference sequence). The CDR3 extends over 15 amino acids. V shed 2 bases and J shed 10 bases, with 20 bases lying between them. The chain uses TRBV20-1 and TRBJ1-4; D unclear. The sequenced material came from sorted CD4+, CD8+, or CD8+CD57+ T cells (not recorded which) from PBMCs. This receptor was taken from a human donor with aplastic anemia. DNA for the CDR3: TGCAGTGCTAGACCCAACGTTAGCGGGAGTGGAAAACTGTTTTTT. The encoded protein is CSARPNVSGSGKLFF.